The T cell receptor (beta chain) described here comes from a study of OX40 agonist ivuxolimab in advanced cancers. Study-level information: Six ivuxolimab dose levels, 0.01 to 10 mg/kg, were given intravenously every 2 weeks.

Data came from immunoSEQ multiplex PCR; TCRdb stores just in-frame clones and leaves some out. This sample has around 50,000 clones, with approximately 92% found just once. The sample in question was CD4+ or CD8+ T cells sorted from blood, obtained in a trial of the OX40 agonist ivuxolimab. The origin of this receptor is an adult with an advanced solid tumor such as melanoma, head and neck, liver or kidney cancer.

The CDR3 sequence is CASSRTGSYEQYF. Written as DNA, the CDR3 is TGTGCCAGCAGCAGGACAGGCTCCTACGAGCAGTACTTC. The chain is built from TRBV6-6 and TRBJ2-7, with 7 bases that match TRBD1. This CDR3 is built from 13 residues. The V gene end was trimmed by 6 bases and the J gene end by 0 bases; junction bases not matched to a gene: 2. Germline CDR1 is MNHNY and CDR2 is SVGAGI (reference sequence).